These 27 T cell receptor beta chains originate from one sample sequenced in a study of cytomegalovirus exposure and HLA in healthy donors. Primers for the PCR totalled 60 Vbeta and 13 Jbeta. Produced via immunoSEQ multiplex PCR; TCRdb's table is partial and in-frame only. The data contain about 140,000 clones, about 75% of them seen just once; the ten biggest clones take up around 1.5%. Sequenced material: PBMCs. These receptors originate from a woman aged 40 to 49 in good health and CMV-seronegative.

The V and J genes are TRBV6-1 and TRBJ1-4; TRBD1 matches 7 bases. Germline V gives CDR1 MNHNS, CDR2 SASEGT. This CDR3 is built from 14 residues. Losses at the gene ends were 1 base for V and 7 bases for J; bases not matched to a gene: 3. The CDR3 region is CASSEGGGGEKLFF. CDR3 sequence (DNA): TGTGCCAGCAGTGAAGGAGGGGGCGGTGAAAAACTGTTTTTT.

The chain recombines TRBV4-2 with TRBJ2-7; 11 bases map to TRBD2. This CDR3 comprises 16 residues. V was pared by 4 bases and J by 3 bases, with 8 bases of the junction left unmatched. Germline CDR1 LGHNA, CDR2 YNFKEQ. The CDR3 bases are TGTGCCAGCAGCCCGGATAGCGGGGGGGCCCTCTACGAGCAGTACTTC. Translating gives CASSPDSGGALYEQYF.

This clone was seen once. The chain recombines TRBV14 with TRBJ2-5; D is perhaps TRBD1 (6 bases). From germline, CDR1 is SGHDN and CDR2 FVKESK. CDR3 length: 14 amino acids. V lost 4 bases, J lost 3 bases, and 12 bases lay in between. CDR3 sequence (DNA): TGTGCCAGCAGCCTGCTAGGGGGAGAAGAGACCCAGTACTTC. Translation gives CASSLLGGEETQYF.

This clone showed up just a few times. The rearrangement uses TRBV6-1 and TRBJ2-3; 12 bases align to TRBD2. The CDR3 length is 15 residues. In germline, CDR1 is MNHNS, CDR2 SASEGT. V lost 7 bases and J lost 2; bases outside the gene matches: 4. CDR3 nucleotide sequence: TGTGCCAGCATCCGGACTAGCGGGGTCACAGATACGCAGTATTTT. This translates into CASIRTSGVTDTQYF.

This clone was recorded once. The chain links TRBV19 to TRBJ1-2; D gene unclear. The ends were cut back, 5 bases at V and 8 bases at J, with 9 bases in the middle. In germline, CDR1 is LNHDA, CDR2 SQIVND (reference sequence). The CDR3 has 11 residues. CDR3 DNA: TGTGCCAGTAGTCGGGGAGGCGGCTACACCTTC. It codes for CASSRGGGYTF.

This chain uses TRBV2 with TRBJ1-2; possibly TRBD1 for D (6 bases). CDR1 is SNHLY and CDR2 is FYNNEI in the germline V gene. Trimming removed 3 bases at V and 3 bases at J, with 11 bases between. The CDR3 is 14 residues long. CDR3 DNA: TGTGCCAGCAGTGAGCGGACAGACGACTATGGCTACACCTTC. Its protein is CASSERTDDYGYTF.

The chain employs TRBV10-3 and TRBJ1-1; TRBD1 matches at 7 bases. CDR1 and CDR2 (germline): ENHRY, SYGVKD. This CDR3 comprises 15 residues. The J segment lost 9 bases and the V segment lost 0 bases, leaving 10 bases of the junction unmatched. CDR3 bases: TGTGCCATCAGTGAGTCCAGGGGGATGGGACAGAAAGCTTTCTTT. It yields the protein CAISESRGMGQKAFF.

The chain uses TRBV5-1 and TRBJ2-2; tentative D call: TRBD2 (6 bases). Germline V gene lookup returns CDR1 SGHRS and CDR2 YFSETQ. This CDR3 has 14 amino acids. The V end was cut by 5 bases, the J end by 2 bases, with 10 bases between. CDR3 in DNA: TGCGCCAGCAGGCGGGACCTAAACACCGGGGAGCTGTTTTTT. It is translated as CASRRDLNTGELFF.

About this clone itself: This CDR3 is also generated by other DNA sequences in the sample. The V call is TRBV27, the J call TRBJ1-1, with a possible D match to TRBD1 (6 bases). The CDR3 extends over 13 amino acids. Trimming shortened V by 0 bases and J by 4 bases, and 6 bases separated the two germline ends. Germline loops: CDR1 MNHEY, CDR2 SMNVEV (reference sequence). The CDR3 DNA reads as TGTGCCAGCAGTTTATCAGGGGGCACTGAAGCTTTCTTT. This gives the protein CASSLSGGTEAFF.

The chain is built from TRBV14 and TRBJ1-4, with TRBD1 matching 9 bases. The V segment lost 4 bases and the J segment 0 bases; nucleotides outside the gene matches: 3. CDR3 size: 16 residues. Germline V CDR1 and CDR2: SGHDN, FVKESK. DNA of the CDR3: TGTGCCAGCAGCCGAGGGACAGGGTCAACTAATGAAAAACTGTTTTTT. Encoded protein: CASSRGTGSTNEKLFF.

This clone was found a few times. This rearrangement joins TRBV6-5 to TRBJ1-1; 7 bases agree with TRBD1. Germline trimming cut 6 bases from V and 0 bases from J; bases unmatched to any gene: 4. The germline V gene encodes CDR1 MNHEY and CDR2 SVGAGI. The CDR3 has 14 amino acids. CDR3 coding DNA: TGTGCCAGCAGCAGGGGACAGTTGAACACTGAAGCTTTCTTT. Protein: CASSRGQLNTEAFF.

The chain combines TRBV12-5 with TRBJ2-6; D ambiguous. CDR1 LGHNT and CDR2 FRNRAP come from the germline V gene. The V end lost 0 bases, the J end lost 3 bases, and 12 bases lay between the germline ends. This CDR3 contains 17 residues. The CDR3 spells CASGLVSPTLGANVLTF. The CDR3 coding sequence is TGTGCTAGTGGTTTGGTAAGCCCAACCCTTGGGGCCAACGTCCTGACTTTC.

The chain couples TRBV19 to TRBJ1-5; a weak D match, TRBD1 (5 bases). Germline-derived CDR1 and CDR2 are LNHDA and SQIVND (reference sequence). The CDR3 has 17 residues. Deletions cut 6 bases from V and 0 bases from J, with 18 bases between. The CDR3 spells CASRGGVLGYSNQPQHF. The CDR3 nucleotides are TGTGCCAGTAGGGGGGGGGTATTAGGATATAGCAATCAGCCCCAGCATTTT. Using reference TRBV19 and TRBJ1-5 for the parts outside the CDR3, the full variable domain is DGGITQSPKYLFRKEGQNVTLSCEQNLNHDAMYWYRQDPGQGLRLIYYSQIVNDFQKGDIAEGYSVSREKKESFPLTVTSAQKNPTAFYLCASRGGVLGYSNQPQHFGDGTRLSIL.

The chain links TRBV28 to TRBJ1-1; the D gene is possibly TRBD1 (5 bases). Trimming cost V 2 bases and J 6 bases, with 16 bases left between them. This CDR3 has 15 residues. Germline values: CDR1 MDHEN, CDR2 SYDVKM. The CDR3 sequence is CASSLVAGHIAEAFF. The CDR3 DNA reads TGTGCCAGCAGTTTAGTGGCAGGGCATATCGCTGAAGCTTTCTTT.

The V call is TRBV4-3, the J call TRBJ2-5; the D gene is possibly TRBD2 (5 bases). Germline V lookup: CDR1 LGHNA, CDR2 YSLEER. CDR3 size: 15 residues. V lost 0 bases to trimming and J lost 2 bases, with 10 bases between them. Written as DNA, the CDR3 is TGCGCCAGCAGCCAAGATCGGGGTAGACAAGAGACCCAGTACTTC. This encodes CASSQDRGRQETQYF.

The chain joins TRBV28 to TRBJ2-5, with a possible D match to TRBD1 (6 bases). Trimming shortened V by 1 base and J by 1 base, and 10 bases separated the two germline ends. The germline CDR1 and CDR2 sequences are MDHEN and SYDVKM. CDR3 length equals 15 residues. The CDR3 DNA sequence: TGTGCCAGCAGTTTATCCAGGGGAGCCCAAGAGACCCAGTACTTC. As protein: CASSLSRGAQETQYF.

CDR3 residues: CASSIGGSGANVLTF. The CDR3, as DNA: TGTGCCAGTAGTATAGGCGGGTCTGGGGCCAACGTCCTGACTTTC. The V and J genes are TRBV19 and TRBJ2-6; D possibly corresponds to TRBD2 (5 bases). Per germline, CDR1 LNHDA and CDR2 SQIVND (reference sequence). Deletions cut 1 base from V and 1 base from J, with 5 bases between. This CDR3 comprises 15 residues.

About this clone itself: Distinct nucleotide sequences in the sample also encode this CDR3. The V call is TRBV5-1, the J call TRBJ1-4, with 10 bases matching TRBD1. V was pared by 4 bases and J by 5 bases, with 2 bases of the junction left unmatched. In germline, CDR1 is SGHRS, CDR2 YFSETQ. The CDR3 totals 14 residues. The CDR3 DNA sequence: TGCGCCAGCAGCACGGGACAGGGGAATGAAAAACTGTTTTTT. Its protein is CASSTGQGNEKLFF.

This chain joins TRBV7-9 and TRBJ2-5; maybe TRBD1 (5 bases). The V end was cut by 5 bases, the J end by 2 bases, with 12 bases between. The CDR3 has 14 amino acids. The germline CDR1 and CDR2 sequences are SEHNR and FQNEAQ (reference sequence). CDR3 loop: CASSTRVVQETQYF. The CDR3 nucleotides are TGTGCCAGCAGCACCAGGGTGGTTCAAGAGACCCAGTACTTC.

This clone was observed a single time. The gene calls are TRBV6-6 and TRBJ2-7; weak D call: TRBD2 (5 bases). The CDR3 length is 13 residues. CDR1 and CDR2 (germline): MNHNY, SVGAGI (reference sequence). Between the trimmed V and J ends, which lost 1 base and 3 bases, there was a span of 7 bases. CDR3: CASSYFGDYEQYF. The DNA of the CDR3 is TGTGCCAGCAGTTACTTCGGGGACTACGAGCAGTACTTC.

V usage is TRBV5-1 and J usage is TRBJ2-1, with 10 bases matching TRBD2. The V gene end was trimmed by 0 bases and the J gene end by 1 base; junction bases not matched to a gene: 4. In germline, CDR1 is SGHRS, CDR2 YFSETQ. This CDR3 region has 17 residues. The chain's CDR3 is CASSLGQRGGSYNEQFF. CDR3 in DNA: TGCGCCAGCAGCTTGGGCCAGCGGGGGGGTTCCTACAATGAGCAGTTCTTC.

The J gene is TRBJ2-5, the V gene TRBV9; the D is unclear. V was shortened by 2 bases and J by 3 bases, with 8 bases between the two germline ends. Germline V gives CDR1 SGDLS, CDR2 YYNGEE. The CDR3 spans 13 residues. CDR3 sequence reads: CASSVGTKETQYF. The CDR3 DNA reads as TGTGCCAGCAGCGTCGGCACTAAAGAGACCCAGTACTTC. Variable domain in full (rest from reference TRBV9 and TRBJ2-5): DSGVTQTPKHLITATGQRVTLRCSPRSGDLSVYWYQQSLDQGLQFLIQYYNGEERAKGNILERFSAQQFPDLHSELNLSSLELGDSALYFCASSVGTKETQYFGPGTRLLVL.

The chain carries TRBV5-1 and TRBJ2-6; unclear D gene. The CDR3 covers 15 residues. V was clipped by 4 bases and J by 0 bases, with 8 bases between them. The germline CDR1 and CDR2 sequences are SGHRS and YFSETQ. CDR3 DNA: TGCGCCAGCAGCGAGGCCAACTCTGGGGCCAACGTCCTGACTTTC. Protein: CASSEANSGANVLTF.

The rearrangement joins TRBV6-6 to TRBJ2-2; 7 nucleotides agree with TRBD1. CDR3 length: 16 residues. Germline V CDR1 and CDR2: MNHNY, SVGAGI (reference sequence). The V and J ends lost 4 bases and 1 base, in that order; junction bases with no gene match: 6. The CDR3 bases are TGTGCCAGCAGTTCTCCGACAGGGATGAACACCGGGGAGCTGTTTTTT. It encodes CASSSPTGMNTGELFF.

This chain uses TRBV6-5 with TRBJ1-2; TRBD1 agrees at 7 bases. CDR3 length: 15 residues. Germline trimming cut 7 bases from V and 4 bases from J; bases unmatched to any gene: 12. CDR1 is MNHEY and CDR2 is SVGAGI in the germline V gene. CDR3 loop: CASIRQGMGSYGYTF. CDR3 sequence (DNA): TGTGCCAGCATCCGACAGGGAATGGGGAGCTATGGCTACACCTTC.

This clone was counted a single time. J is TRBJ1-1 and V is TRBV20-1; D is ambiguous. Trimming removed 6 bases at V and 1 base at J, with 3 bases between. Germline CDR1 DFQATT, CDR2 SNEGSKA (reference sequence). This CDR3 region has 10 residues. The CDR3 bases are TGCAGTGCCAGGAACACTGAAGCTTTCTTT. This codes for CSARNTEAFF.

This clone came up once. The chain has TRBV6-5 and TRBJ1-2; 8 bases line up with TRBD1. Germline assignment: CDR1 MNHEY and CDR2 SVGAGI. This CDR3 comprises 14 residues. V lost 6 bases, J lost 4 bases, and 7 bases stayed unmatched. The CDR3 loop is CASRTSRGLYGYTF. The CDR3, as DNA: TGTGCCAGCAGAACTTCCAGGGGGCTCTATGGCTACACCTTC.